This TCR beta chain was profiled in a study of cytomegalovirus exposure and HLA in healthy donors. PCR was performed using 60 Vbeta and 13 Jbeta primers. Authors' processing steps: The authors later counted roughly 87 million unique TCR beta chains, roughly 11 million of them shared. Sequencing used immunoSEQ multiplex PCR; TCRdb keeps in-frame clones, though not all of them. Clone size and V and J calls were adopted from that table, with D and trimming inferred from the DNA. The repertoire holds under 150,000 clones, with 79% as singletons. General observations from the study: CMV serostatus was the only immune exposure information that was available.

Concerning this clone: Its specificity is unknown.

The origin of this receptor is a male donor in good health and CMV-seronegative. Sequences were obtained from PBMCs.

The CDR3 nucleotides read TGTGCCAGTAGTATACGCCGGGGCTACGAGCAGTACTTC. Encoded protein: CASSIRRGYEQYF. The chain carries TRBV19 and TRBJ2-7, with D possibly TRBD2 on 5 matching bases. Germline values: CDR1 LNHDA, CDR2 SQIVND (reference sequence). V lost 2 bases and J lost 3, with 8 bases in between. The CDR3 sequence is 13 residues long.